What follows are 15 T cell receptor beta chains derived from one specimen sequenced in a study of low-dose radiotherapy and immunotherapy resistance in tumors. As for time point: after trial treatment. Indicated treatment: LDRT plus nivolumab, ipilimumab, low-dose cyclophosphamide and aspirin (RACIN trial). Gene-specific TRAV and TRBV primers were used for first-strand cDNA, covering alpha and beta chains. The authors ran 15 to 25 PCR cycles to amplify TCRs with a constant-region primer and V-primer adapter. MiXCR was run by TCRdb on the reads, yielding one entry per CDR3 protein. The data hold 100,000 or so distinct CDR3 sequences, with less than 25% observed a single time. The sequenced sample was PBMCs, obtained after low-dose radiotherapy plus immunotherapy. These receptors were collected from a male donor with prostate cancer.

This clonotype came up many times. This CDR3 is CASSLRFRGTGELFF. As DNA, the CDR3 is TGTGCCAGCAGTTTAAGGTTTCGTGGGACCGGGGAGCTGTTTTTT. This chain connects TRBV12-3 or TRBV12-4 to TRBJ2-2, with D unresolved. This CDR3 contains 15 residues. Trimming left V 2 bases short and J 5 bases short, with 12 bases between.

The table lists this clonotype with many counts. The chain is built from TRBV2 and TRBJ2-7; 8 bases are shared with TRBD1. There are 14 residues in the CDR3. With 1 base clipped from V and 4 bases from J, the junction kept 3 bases outside the gene matches. Per the germline V gene, CDR1 is SNHLY and CDR2 is FYNNEI. Here the CDR3 DNA reads TGTGCCAGCAGTGAAGGCAGGGGGCGTTACGAGCAGTACTTC. This sequence encodes CASSEGRGRYEQYF.

This clonotype was observed many times. The rearrangement joins TRBV29-1 to TRBJ2-2; the D is unclear. The CDR3 is made up of 12 amino acids. In germline, CDR1 is SQVTM, CDR2 ANQGSEA. Trimming took off 5 bases at V and 6 bases at J, with 10 bases between the two ends. The CDR3, as DNA: TGCAGCGTTCCCACGTCCGCCGGGGAGCTGTTTTTT. It specifies CSVPTSAGELFF.

This clonotype occurred many times. This sequence joins TRBV5-1 and TRBJ2-1; 7 bases map to TRBD2. From germline, CDR1 is SGHRS and CDR2 YFSETQ. CDR3 length: 16 amino acids. J was trimmed by 8 bases and V by 0 bases; bases with no gene match: 11. The CDR3 sequence is CASSLEDPAGKDEQFF. The CDR3 bases are TGCGCCAGCAGCTTGGAGGATCCAGCGGGGAAAGATGAGCAGTTCTTC.

This clonotype was counted at least ten times. The chain uses TRBV15 and TRBJ2-1; possibly TRBD1 for D (5 bases). The length of the CDR3 is 14 residues. Trimming stripped 3 bases from V and 5 bases from J, with 11 bases between. Germline assignment: CDR1 LNHNV and CDR2 YYDKDF (reference sequence). CDR3 in amino acids: CATSRLTAHNEQFF. The CDR3 DNA is TGTGCCACCAGCAGGCTGACAGCACACAATGAGCAGTTCTTC.

The chain joins TRBV7-3 to TRBJ2-5, with D possibly being TRBD1 (5 bases). CDR1 and CDR2 (germline): SGHTA, FQGTGA. V lost 1 base and J lost 3, with 9 bases in between. The CDR3 is made up of 14 amino acids. Written as DNA, the CDR3 is TGTGCCAGCAGCTTAAATTCAGGGAAAGAGACCCAGTACTTC. This translates into CASSLNSGKETQYF.

This clonotype was recorded at least ten times. The chain couples TRBV30 to TRBJ2-2; TRBD1 matches 7 bases. V dropped 3 bases and J dropped 6; count of bases not matched to a gene: 10. The V gene's germline CDR1 is GTSNPN and CDR2 SVGIG (reference sequence). The length of the CDR3 is 15 residues. In DNA, the CDR3 is TGTGCCTGGAGCCCATGGACTGGGACAGCCGGGGAGCTGTTTTTT. It is translated as CAWSPWTGTAGELFF.

Ten or more counts support this clonotype. The chain carries TRBV28 and TRBJ1-5; D ambiguous. The V gene's germline CDR1 is MDHEN and CDR2 SYDVKM. V lost 7 bases, J lost 11 bases, and 12 bases lay in between. The CDR3 is 11 residues long. The CDR3 loop reads CASTGLLSQHF. The CDR3, as DNA: TGTGCCAGCACCGGCCTTTTGTCCCAGCATTTT.

This clonotype was seen repeatedly, ten times or more. This chain joins TRBV6-1 and TRBJ2-3; D gene ambiguous. Germline V gives CDR1 MNHNS, CDR2 SASEGT. The CDR3 length is 13 residues. Trimming took 4 bases from V and 1 from J, leaving 6 bases between them. CDR3 in DNA: TGTGCCAGCAGTGGCCAGGGCACAGATACGCAGTATTTT. Translation: CASSGQGTDTQYF.

V and J are TRBV5-1 and TRBJ1-1; TRBD1 might be the D (6 bases). The CDR3 consists of 16 residues. Looked up from germline, CDR1 is SGHRS and CDR2 is YFSETQ. The V and J ends lost 5 bases and 0 bases respectively, with 17 bases between them. CDR3 bases: TGCGCCAGCAGGGGGGGGCAGGGCCGGGTGAACACTGAAGCTTTCTTT. Its protein is CASRGGQGRVNTEAFF.

This clonotype was observed at least ten times. The chain combines TRBV20-1 with TRBJ2-7; TRBD2 is a possible D gene (5 bases). This CDR3 spans 13 amino acids. From germline, CDR1 is DFQATT and CDR2 SNEGSKA (reference sequence). Between the trimmed V and J ends, which lost 4 bases and 3 bases, there was a span of 13 bases. Here the CDR3 reads CSAKDSSDYEQYF. CDR3 DNA: TGCAGTGCTAAGGACTCTTCCGACTACGAGCAGTACTTC.

This clonotype has at least ten counts. The chain is built from TRBV6-1 and TRBJ1-3; D uncertain. The CDR3 spans 15 residues. The V end lost 1 base, the J end lost 0 bases, and 7 bases lay between the germline ends. Germline assignment: CDR1 MNHNS and CDR2 SASEGT. The CDR3 sequence is CASSEDTVSGNTIYF. In DNA, the CDR3 is TGTGCCAGCAGTGAAGACACAGTCTCTGGAAACACCATATATTTT.

This clonotype was recorded at least ten times. The CDR3 loop is CASSLAATETQYF. The CDR3 DNA reads as TGTGCCAGCAGCTTAGCAGCTACAGAGACCCAGTACTTC. The V and J genes are TRBV7-6 and TRBJ2-5; D gene unclear. Germline assignment: CDR1 SGHVS and CDR2 FNYEAQ. The CDR3 is made up of 13 amino acids. The V end lost 0 bases, the J end lost 4 bases, and 6 bases lay between the germline ends.

This clonotype appeared a few times. V and J are TRBV2 and TRBJ1-5; TRBD1 agrees at 7 bases. The CDR3 runs to 15 residues. The germline V gene encodes CDR1 SNHLY and CDR2 FYNNEI. The V and J ends lost 8 bases and 5 bases, in that order; junction bases with no gene match: 12. DNA for the CDR3: TGTGCCAGCCGACCCGCGAGGGGGCGGCATCAGCCCCAGCATTTT. This gives the protein CASRPARGRHQPQHF.

A few counts support this clonotype. V is TRBV28 and J is TRBJ2-2; D is uncertain. Germline V gene lookup returns CDR1 MDHEN and CDR2 SYDVKM. The CDR3 consists of 15 residues. Trimming pared 3 bases from V and 2 bases from J, leaving 10 bases between. CDR3 DNA sequence: TGTGCCAGCAGTTTCAGTCTTTCAAACACCGGGGAGCTGTTTTTT. Its protein is CASSFSLSNTGELFF.